This TCR beta chain originates from a study of T cell clonotyping in hematopoietic cell transplantation. J was trimmed by 3 bases and V by 6 bases; bases with no gene match: 10. Germline-derived CDR1 and CDR2 are MNHNS and SASEGT. The CDR3 runs 15 residues. Sequencing was performed with immunoSEQ multiplex PCR; in TCRdb, only in-frame clones are kept and a portion is missing. This sample carries approximately 42,000 clones, 95% of them seen once, and the ten largest clones take 0.95%. On this clone: Its antigen is unknown.

Broader study findings: At the given depth, recipient repertoires were over 95% de novo clonotypes. Graft donor and pretransplant recipient Inverse Simpson Index values predicted broader posttransplant TCR diversity. After transplant, recipient diversity fell while pathologically expanded clonotypes grew through day 180.

Sequencing input: peripheral blood mononuclear cells. The receptor was isolated from a young man in good health. Some clones in this sample may be carry-over from other donors' samples. The chain uses TRBV6-1 and TRBJ1-2, with TRBD1 identical over 7 bases. The CDR3 sequence: CASSLREGADYGYTF. The CDR3 DNA is TGTGCCAGCAGCCTCCGGGAGGGGGCCGACTATGGCTACACCTTC.